The clone carrying this T cell receptor beta chain showed up just once. The data are from a study of cytomegalovirus exposure and HLA in healthy donors. V was shortened by 2 bases and J by 5 bases, with 19 bases between the two germline ends. Looked up from germline, CDR1 is SGHKS and CDR2 is YYEKEE (reference sequence). The CDR3 loop spans 16 amino acids. A multiplex PCR was run with 60 Vbeta primers and 13 Jbeta primers. Here immunoSEQ multiplex PCR was the method, and the copy in TCRdb shows in-frame clones only, minus some. This table holds fewer than 200,000 clones, roughly 80% found once. The material sequenced was PBMCs. The chain is built from TRBV5-5 and TRBJ1-2, with D hard to call. The TCR comes from a male donor in good health and CMV-seronegative. The chain's CDR3 is CASSFREVRKRYGYTF. As DNA, the CDR3 is TGTGCCAGCAGCTTCCGGGAGGTCCGAAAAAGATATGGCTACACCTTC.